The entry below gives a single TCR delta chain sequence along with its context. Its antigen is unidentified. This entry is derived from a study of Vδ1+ human thymocytes. General observations from the study: Bulk repertoire data may be misinterpreted because of unexpected Vdelta2 sequences. Thymic TRG and TRD repertoires appeared highly polyclonal.

V was trimmed by 3 bases and J by 0 bases, leaving 8 bases between them. CDR1 and CDR2 from the germline V gene are TSWWSYY and QGS. There are 14 residues in the CDR3. Extracted RNA was reverse transcribed into cDNA. CDR3 amplicons came from multiplex PCR with pooled V-gene forward and constant-region reverse primers. TCRdb re-processed the multiplex PCR reads via CATT. The sample has more than 45,000 delta-chain clones; approximately 16% are singletons. Between roughly 98% and 99.6% of sorted thymocytes were Vdelta1+. This TCR was sampled from a girl younger than two who had congenital heart surgery. Sequencing was carried out using Vdelta1+ gamma-delta thymocytes from the thymus. Subset in this sample: FACS-sorted CD3+ TCRalphabeta- TCRVdelta1+ TCRVdelta2- thymocytes. The chain couples TRDV1 to TRDJ1; the D is unclear. CDR3 coding DNA: TGTGCTCTTGGGGAGGGGCCTAACACCGATAAACTCATCTTT. Protein sequence: CALGEGPNTDKLIF.